This TCR beta chain was captured in a study of cytomegalovirus exposure and HLA in healthy donors. J gave up 3 bases and V 5 bases, and 4 bases lay outside the gene matches. From germline, CDR1 is SGHRS and CDR2 YFSETQ. CDR3 length: 14 amino acids. This clone was detected once. PCR primers comprised 60 Vbeta and 13 Jbeta primers. The data were produced by immunoSEQ multiplex PCR, yet TCRdb's version contains in-frame clones alone and is incomplete. The sample holds about 70,000 clones; roughly 90% are singletons and the top ten take approximately 1.9%. The chain couples TRBV5-1 to TRBJ2-2; 7 positions agree with TRBD1. The sequence came from a woman younger than 45 in good health and CMV-seronegative. Sequenced: PBMCs. CDR3 DNA sequence: TGCGCCAGCAGACTTACAGGGGACACCGGGGAGCTGTTTTTT. Translated: CASRLTGDTGELFF.